This T cell receptor beta chain stems from a study of identical twins. General study results and limits: Out-of-frame sharing of TCR alpha in monozygotic twins was underestimated by models.

TCRdb re-analysed the 5' RACE reads in MiXCR, keeping a single row per CDR3 protein. The profile shows about 190,000 distinct CDR3 sequences, 15% to 20% of them singletons. Notes on this clonotype: Its antigen remains unknown.

The CDR3 has 16 amino acids. CDR1 SGHAT and CDR2 FQNNGV come from the germline V gene. V lost 1 base to trimming and J lost 3 bases, with 13 bases between them. These sequences were also reported in another study, on T cells expressing NK-cell markers. That investigation notes: Sorted CD3+CD56+NKG2C+, CD3+CD56+NKG2C- and CD3+CD56-NKG2C+ T-cell subsets were beta-chain profiled. Seropositivity for HCMV was found in seven of the eight sequenced donors, with one seronegative.

Material for sequencing was CD8+ T cells sorted from blood. The gene calls are TRBV11-2 and TRBJ2-1, with D possibly TRBD2 on 7 matching bases. This receptor was obtained from a woman aged 18 to 35 in good health. The CDR3: CASSLAYREGYNEQFF. CDR3 in DNA: TGTGCCAGCAGCTTAGCCTACAGGGAGGGCTACAATGAGCAGTTCTTC. Using reference TRBV11-2 and TRBJ2-1 for the parts outside the CDR3, the full variable domain is EAGVAQSPRYKIIEKRQSVAFWCNPISGHATLYWYQQILGQGPKLLIQFQNNGVVDDSQLPKDRFSAERLKGVDSTLKIQPAKLEDSAVYLCASSLAYREGYNEQFFGPGTRLTVL.